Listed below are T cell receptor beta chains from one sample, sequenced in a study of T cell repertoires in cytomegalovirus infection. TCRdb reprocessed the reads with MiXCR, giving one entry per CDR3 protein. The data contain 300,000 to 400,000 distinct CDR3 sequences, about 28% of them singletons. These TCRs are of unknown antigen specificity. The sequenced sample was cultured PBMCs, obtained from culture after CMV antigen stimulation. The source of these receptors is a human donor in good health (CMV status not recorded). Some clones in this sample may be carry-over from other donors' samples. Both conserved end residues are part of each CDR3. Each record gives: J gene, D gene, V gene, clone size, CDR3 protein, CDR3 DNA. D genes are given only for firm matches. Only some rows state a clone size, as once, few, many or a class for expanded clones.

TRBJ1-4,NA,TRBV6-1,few,CASSEAMATNEKLFF,TGTGCCAGCAGTGAAGCTATGGCAACTAATGAAAAACTGTTTTTT
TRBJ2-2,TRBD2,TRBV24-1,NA,CATSDWRGRGVDTGELFF,TGTGCCACCAGTGACTGGAGAGGGAGGGGTGTGGACACCGGGGAGCTGTTTTTT
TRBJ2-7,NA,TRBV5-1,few,CASSSMRGYAYEQYF,TGCGCCAGCAGCTCGATGAGGGGTTATGCCTACGAGCAGTACTTC
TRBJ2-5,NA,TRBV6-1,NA,CASSEGQQETQYF,TGTGCCAGCAGTGAAGGGCAACAAGAGACCCAGTACTTC
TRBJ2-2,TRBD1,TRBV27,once,CASSLLWTGIPGELFF,TGTGCCAGCAGTTTACTCTGGACAGGGATTCCCGGGGAGCTGTTTTTT
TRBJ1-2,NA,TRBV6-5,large,CASSYLYPDRDREGYTF,TGTGCCAGCAGTTACCTCTACCCAGATAGGGACCGTGAGGGCTACACCTTC
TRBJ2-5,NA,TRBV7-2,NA,CASSANLERETQYF,TGTGCCAGCAGCGCCAACTTGGAGAGGGAGACCCAGTACTTC
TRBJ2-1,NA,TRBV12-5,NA,CASAGTSSPNEQFF,TGTGCTAGTGCCGGGACCTCCTCCCCTAATGAGCAGTTCTTC
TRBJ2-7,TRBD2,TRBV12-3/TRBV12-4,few,CASSRSRGTSGRGYEQYF,TGTGCCAGCAGCCGGTCGAGAGGGACTAGCGGGAGAGGGTACGAGCAGTACTTC
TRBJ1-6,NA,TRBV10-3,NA,CAISGDTRYNSPLHF,TGTGCCATCAGTGGCGACACCCGTTATAATTCACCCCTCCACTTT
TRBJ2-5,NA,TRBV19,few,CATQRDLGETQYF,TGTGCCACTCAACGGGACCTCGGGGAGACCCAGTACTTC
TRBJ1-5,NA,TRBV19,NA,CASSTANIPGQPQHF,TGTGCCAGTAGTACAGCGAACATCCCCGGTCAGCCCCAGCATTTT
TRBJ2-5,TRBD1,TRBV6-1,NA,CASSAPDRGQQTQYF,TGTGCCAGCAGTGCCCCGGACAGGGGGCAGCAGACCCAGTACTTC
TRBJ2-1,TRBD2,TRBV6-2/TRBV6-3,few,CATTHGLAGPWRGDEQFF,TGTGCCACAACTCATGGACTAGCGGGACCTTGGAGGGGCGATGAGCAGTTCTTC
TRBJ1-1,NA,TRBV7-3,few,CASSRGAGTEAFF,TGTGCCAGCAGTCGGGGCGCAGGAACTGAAGCTTTCTTT
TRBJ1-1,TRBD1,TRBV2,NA,CASILGQGAEAFF,TGTGCCAGCATCCTCGGACAGGGCGCTGAAGCTTTCTTT
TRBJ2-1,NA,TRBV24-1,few,CATSDSAGSLYNEQFF,TGTGCCACCAGTGATTCGGCGGGCAGCCTATACAATGAGCAGTTCTTC
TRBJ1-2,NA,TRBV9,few,CASSVGVEAPGGYTF,TGTGCCAGCAGCGTAGGCGTAGAGGCCCCAGGTGGCTACACCTTC
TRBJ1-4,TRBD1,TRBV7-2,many,CASSFGQGVKLFF,TGTGCCAGCAGCTTCGGACAGGGTGTAAAACTGTTTTTT
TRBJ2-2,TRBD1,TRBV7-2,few,CASSATGVGTGELFF,TGTGCCAGCAGCGCTACAGGGGTGGGCACCGGGGAGCTGTTTTTT
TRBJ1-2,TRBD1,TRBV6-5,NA,CASSSAGTGKNGYTF,TGTGCCAGCAGTTCCGCCGGGACAGGGAAAAATGGCTACACCTTC
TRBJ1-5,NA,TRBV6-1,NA,CASSEGVPQHF,TGTGCCAGCAGTGAGGGGGTGCCCCAGCATTTT
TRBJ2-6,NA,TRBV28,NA,CASTAGSPGANVLTF,TGTGCCAGCACCGCAGGATCACCTGGGGCCAACGTCCTGACTTTC
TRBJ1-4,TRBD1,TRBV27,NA,CASSPRTGRHEKLFF,TGTGCCAGCAGTCCAAGGACAGGGCGACATGAAAAACTGTTTTTT
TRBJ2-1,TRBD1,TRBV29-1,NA,CSVEQGADEQFF,TGCAGCGTTGAGCAGGGGGCCGATGAGCAGTTCTTC
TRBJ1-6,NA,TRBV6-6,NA,CASSYQAYSYNSPLHF,TGTGCCAGCAGTTACCAAGCCTACTCCTATAATTCACCCCTCCACTTT
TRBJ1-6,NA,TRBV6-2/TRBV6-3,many,CASRLTGNSPLHF,TGTGCCAGCAGGTTGACTGGGAATTCACCCCTCCACTTT
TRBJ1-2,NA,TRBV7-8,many,CASSSGQNYGYTF,TGTGCCAGCAGCTCGGGACAAAACTATGGCTACACCTTC
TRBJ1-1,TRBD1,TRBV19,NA,CASRTGQGSNTEAFF,TGTGCCAGTAGAACGGGACAGGGATCGAACACTGAAGCTTTCTTT
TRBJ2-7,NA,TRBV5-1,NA,CASSMGVRGLSSYEQYF,TGCGCCAGCAGCATGGGCGTCCGGGGGCTCAGCTCCTACGAGCAGTACTTC
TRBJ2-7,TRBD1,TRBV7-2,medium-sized,CASSLVGQSSSYEQYF,TGTGCCAGCAGCTTGGTGGGACAGTCGAGCTCCTACGAGCAGTACTTC
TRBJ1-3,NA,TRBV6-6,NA,CASRDGGHPSGNTIYF,TGTGCCAGCAGGGACGGGGGTCATCCCTCTGGAAACACCATATATTTT
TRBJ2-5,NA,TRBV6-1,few,CASTSLGTGVETQYF,TGTGCCAGCACCTCACTAGGAACTGGCGTAGAGACCCAGTACTTC
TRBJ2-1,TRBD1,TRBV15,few,CATSRGQGAGSYNEQFF,TGTGCCACCAGCAGAGGGCAGGGGGCAGGATCCTACAATGAGCAGTTCTTC
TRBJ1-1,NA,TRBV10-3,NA,CAILEGTEAFF,TGTGCCATCCTCGAAGGGACTGAAGCTTTCTTT
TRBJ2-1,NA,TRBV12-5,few,CASGLVRAGRNEQFF,TGTGCTAGTGGTTTGGTACGGGCAGGGAGGAATGAGCAGTTCTTC
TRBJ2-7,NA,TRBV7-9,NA,CASSLAEGTPSYEQYF,TGTGCCAGCAGCTTAGCGGAGGGGACTCCCTCCTACGAGCAGTACTTC
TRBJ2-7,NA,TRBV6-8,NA,CASSSGWAYEQYF,TGTGCCAGCAGTAGCGGGTGGGCCTACGAGCAGTACTTC
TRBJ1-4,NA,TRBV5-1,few,CASSLAGANEKLFF,TGCGCCAGCAGCTTGGCAGGGGCCAATGAAAAACTGTTTTTT
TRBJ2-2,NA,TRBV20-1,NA,CSAPGRIPNTGELFF,TGCAGTGCTCCCGGTCGGATCCCGAACACCGGGGAGCTGTTTTTT
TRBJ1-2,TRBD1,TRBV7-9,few,CASSSPQGASGYTF,TGTGCCAGCAGCTCCCCCCAGGGGGCCTCGGGCTACACCTTC
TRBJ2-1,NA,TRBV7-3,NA,CASRIPGDNEQFF,TGTGCCAGCAGAATACCTGGGGACAATGAGCAGTTCTTC
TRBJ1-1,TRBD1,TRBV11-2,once,CASSLRTGSTEAFF,TGTGCCAGCAGCCTACGGACAGGGAGCACTGAAGCTTTCTTT
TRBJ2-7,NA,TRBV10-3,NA,CAISEGGASYEQYF,TGTGCCATCAGTGAGGGGGGGGCATCCTACGAGCAGTACTTC
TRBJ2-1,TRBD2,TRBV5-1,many,CASSGFIAGGLAGEQFF,TGCGCCAGCAGCGGATTTATAGCGGGAGGACTGGCGGGGGAGCAGTTCTTC
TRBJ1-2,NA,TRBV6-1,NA,CPSSETFWASANYGYTF,TGTCCCAGCAGTGAGACCTTTTGGGCATCAGCTAACTATGGCTACACCTTC